Following are 32 T cell receptor beta chains from one sample sequenced in a study of blood T cell repertoires in COVID-19. Data came from immunoSEQ multiplex PCR; TCRdb stores just in-frame clones and leaves some out. Of approximately 270,000 clones listed, about 85% are singletons. The sample taken for sequencing was peripheral blood. Receptors were obtained from a human donor with COVID-19, enrolled during active disease. The donor label of this sample is uncertain.

The chain uses TRBV29-1 and TRBJ2-1; 8 bases align to TRBD2. The CDR3 covers 13 residues. The germline gives CDR1 SQVTM, CDR2 ANQGSEA. V dropped 4 bases and J dropped 7; count of bases not matched to a gene: 6. CDR3 nucleotides: TGCAGCGTTGGGGTAGCGGGATGGAATGAGCAGTTCTTC. Translation gives CSVGVAGWNEQFF.

The chain uses TRBV28 and TRBJ2-7; 7 positions match TRBD1. The germline V gene encodes CDR1 MDHEN and CDR2 SYDVKM. V trimming: 4 bases; J trimming: 9 bases; junction bases outside the gene matches: 6. The CDR3 extends over 12 amino acids. The CDR3 region is CASSSGTAGQYF. CDR3 nucleotide sequence: TGTGCCAGCAGTTCCGGGACAGCCGGGCAGTACTTC.

The chain is built from TRBV4-2 and TRBJ2-7, with 12 positions matching TRBD2. The CDR3 is 16 residues long. Germline-derived CDR1 and CDR2 are LGHNA and YNFKEQ. The ends lost 4 bases at V and 5 bases at J; junction bases unmatched: 9. The CDR3 nucleotides are TGTGCCAGCAGCCGGGGGGGACTAGCGGGTCGGGACGAGCAGTACTTC. Translating it yields CASSRGGLAGRDEQYF.

V gene TRBV7-3 combines with J gene TRBJ2-3; D is perhaps TRBD2 (7 bases). The CDR3 is made up of 13 amino acids. With 5 bases removed from V and 4 bases from J, the gap between germline ends came to 10 bases. Per germline, CDR1 SGHTA and CDR2 FQGTGA. CDR3 loop: CASSRGASDTQYF. CDR3 nucleotides: TGTGCCAGCAGCCGGGGGGCTTCAGATACGCAGTATTTT.

The V call is TRBV19, the J call TRBJ2-1, with 16 bases lining up with TRBD2. The CDR3 loop spans 17 amino acids. The junction had 8 bases not matched to a gene; V was cut back by 5 bases and J by 7 bases. Germline-derived CDR1 and CDR2 are LNHDA and SQIVND (reference sequence). CDR3 residues: CASSPGTSGRDRNEQFF. The CDR3 DNA reads as TGTGCCAGTAGTCCCGGGACTAGCGGGAGGGATCGTAATGAGCAGTTCTTC.

The V gene is TRBV12-5, the J gene TRBJ2-1; maybe TRBD2 (5 bases). CDR1 and CDR2 from the germline V gene are LGHNT and FRNRAP. V was cut by 5 bases and J by 7 bases, with 12 bases left in between. The CDR3 is 13 residues long. CDR3 DNA: TGTGCTAGTGGTGCGGGCGCGATTAATGAGCAGTTCTTC. This encodes CASGAGAINEQFF. Variable domain in full (rest from reference TRBV12-5 and TRBJ2-1): DARVTQTPRHKVTEMGQEVTMRCQPILGHNTVFWYRQTMMQGLELLAYFRNRAPLDDSGMPKDRFSAEMPDATLATLKIQPSEPRDSAVYFCASGAGAINEQFFGPGTRLTVL.

The genes are TRBV19 and TRBJ2-6; D perhaps matches TRBD2 (5 bases). The CDR3 is 14 residues long. Germline V gene data show CDR1 as LNHDA and CDR2 as SQIVND (reference sequence). Trimming took off 9 bases at V and 0 bases at J, with 9 bases between the two ends. CDR3 protein: CASRGNSGANVLTF. The CDR3, as DNA: TGTGCCAGCAGAGGGAACTCTGGGGCCAACGTCCTGACTTTC.

The chain combines TRBV4-1 with TRBJ2-7; 9 bases match TRBD2. This CDR3 is built from 18 residues. Unmatched junction bases numbered 15, after V lost 0 bases and J lost 6 bases. Germline assignment: CDR1 MGHRA and CDR2 YSYEKL. Here the CDR3 reads CASSQENSGSLPLLEQYF. DNA for the CDR3: TGCGCCAGCAGCCAAGAGAATAGCGGGAGTCTGCCGCTTCTCGAGCAGTACTTC.

This clone came up once. The chain employs TRBV9 and TRBJ2-2, with 8 bases identical to TRBD1. Germline values: CDR1 SGDLS, CDR2 YYNGEE. There are 17 residues in the CDR3. V was clipped by 2 bases and J by 1 base; unmatched bases: 7. The CDR3: CASSVPPGGENTGELFF. The DNA for the CDR3 is TGTGCCAGCAGCGTCCCGCCAGGGGGCGAGAACACCGGGGAGCTGTTTTTT.

The V gene is TRBV28, the J gene TRBJ1-4; D is possibly TRBD1 (5 bases). CDR1 and CDR2 (germline): MDHEN, SYDVKM. V lost 3 bases and J 7 bases, leaving 15 bases between the germline ends. This CDR3 is built from 15 residues. CDR3 bases: TGTGCCAGCAGTTTGGGTGGGGGGGGAGGTGAAAAACTGTTTTTT. Amino acid sequence: CASSLGGGGGEKLFF.

The chain couples TRBV5-1 to TRBJ1-4; perhaps TRBD1 as D (6 bases). The CDR3 covers 15 residues. In germline, CDR1 is SGHRS, CDR2 YFSETQ. V gave up 4 bases and J gave up 6 bases, with 16 bases separating them. In nucleotides, the CDR3 is TGCGCCAGCAGCAAACAGCTAGGGGGGGATGAAAAACTGTTTTTT. Translating gives CASSKQLGGDEKLFF.

The chain is built from TRBV5-5 and TRBJ2-5; weak D call: TRBD2 (5 bases). Trimming cost V 0 bases and J 4 bases, with 13 bases left between them. This CDR3 is built from 15 residues. Germline CDR1 is SGHKS and CDR2 is YYEKEE (reference sequence). The DNA of the CDR3 is TGTGCCAGCAGCTTGGCCGGGGATAGCCCAGAGACCCAGTACTTC. Protein: CASSLAGDSPETQYF.

The rearrangement links TRBV29-1 to TRBJ2-1, with a tentative D call TRBD2 (6 bases). Trimming pared 7 bases from V and 6 bases from J, leaving 7 bases between. Germline CDR1 SQVTM, CDR2 ANQGSEA. The CDR3 sequence is 10 residues long. The CDR3 sequence: CSAGGNEQFF. CDR3 DNA: TGCAGCGCCGGGGGCAATGAGCAGTTCTTC.

The chain combines TRBV24-1 with TRBJ2-1; 12 nucleotides match TRBD2. V shed 4 bases, J shed 9 bases, and the junction held 9 bases outside the gene matches. CDR1 is KGHDR and CDR2 is SFDVKD in the germline V gene. This CDR3 region has 16 residues. CDR3 bases: TGTGCCACCAGTGACCCTAGCGGGAGGGCCCAGGCTGAGCAGTTCTTC. Its translation is CATSDPSGRAQAEQFF.

The chain employs TRBV18 and TRBJ2-1; D possibly corresponds to TRBD2 (6 bases). The germline gives CDR1 KGHSH, CDR2 LQKENI. V lost 0 bases to trimming and J lost 7 bases, with 10 bases between them. The CDR3 length is 14 residues. CDR3 nucleotides: TGTGCCAGCTCACCACCGGATGGAGGGAATGAGCAGTTCTTC. It yields the protein CASSPPDGGNEQFF.

This clone was seen only once. In DNA form, the CDR3 reads TGTGCCAGCAGTTACTTAGATGATGGCTACACCTTC. It is translated as CASSYLDDGYTF. The J gene is TRBJ1-2, the V gene TRBV6-2 or TRBV6-3; D is ambiguous. Between the trimmed V and J ends, which lost 1 base and 6 bases, there was a span of 6 bases. Germline V gene lookup returns CDR1 MNHEY and CDR2 SVGEGT. The CDR3 consists of 12 residues.

V usage is TRBV4-3 and J usage is TRBJ1-6; the D gene is possibly TRBD1 (5 bases). V dropped 0 bases and J dropped 5 bases, with 8 bases sitting between them. Germline-derived CDR1 and CDR2 are LGHNA and YSLEER. CDR3 length: 15 amino acids. The CDR3 region is CASSQDRGDNSPLHF. The CDR3 nucleotides are TGCGCCAGCAGCCAAGATCGGGGGGATAATTCACCCCTCCACTTT.

This chain uses TRBV28 with TRBJ2-5, with TRBD2 as a possible D gene (5 bases). Germline V gives CDR1 MDHEN, CDR2 SYDVKM. Trimming removed 5 bases at V and 5 bases at J, with 12 bases between. The CDR3 has 13 amino acids. The DNA for the CDR3 is TGTGCCAGCAGTCCAGGACTCGAGGAGACCCAGTACTTC. Its translation is CASSPGLEETQYF. Complete variable domain (other parts from reference TRBV28 and TRBJ2-5): DVKVTQSSRYLVKRTGEKVFLECVQDMDHENMFWYRQDPGLGLRLIYFSYDVKMKEKGDIPEGYSVSREKKERFSLILESASTNQTSMYLCASSPGLEETQYFGPGTRLLVL.

The table lists this clone with a count of one. The J gene is TRBJ1-5, the V gene TRBV19, with no clear D. The CDR3 extends over 15 amino acids. V shed 3 bases and J shed 0 bases, with 9 bases lying between them. The germline CDR1 and CDR2 sequences are LNHDA and SQIVND (reference sequence). The CDR3 bases are TGTGCCAGTAGTATCATACAGTATAGCAATCAGCCCCAGCATTTT. Translating it yields CASSIIQYSNQPQHF.

This clone came up a few times. V usage is TRBV5-1 and J usage is TRBJ2-5; TRBD1 might be the D (6 bases). The CDR3 spans 14 residues. The germline V and J ends were trimmed by 3 bases and 5 bases, with 14 bases remaining between them. Per the germline V gene, CDR1 is SGHRS and CDR2 is YFSETQ. CDR3 in amino acids: CASSWGTGLETQYF. For the CDR3, the DNA is TGCGCCAGCAGCTGGGGAACAGGGCTGGAGACCCAGTACTTC.

The V gene is TRBV9, the J gene TRBJ2-3; 9 nucleotides match TRBD2. Per the germline V gene, CDR1 is SGDLS and CDR2 is YYNGEE. CDR3 size: 17 residues. V was pared by 0 bases and J by 4 bases, with 9 bases of the junction left unmatched. CDR3 DNA sequence: TGTGCCAGCAGCGTAGGGGGAGCGGGAGGCTGGGCAGATACGCAGTATTTT. Amino acid sequence: CASSVGGAGGWADTQYF.

In regard to this clone: Other DNA sequences in the sample encode the same CDR3. This chain uses TRBV5-4 with TRBJ2-5, with 7 positions matching TRBD1. CDR3 length: 14 amino acids. After removal of 4 bases from V and 2 bases from J, the junction contained 5 bases not matched to a gene. Germline V gene data show CDR1 as SGHNT and CDR2 as YYREEE (reference sequence). The CDR3 loop reads CASSPDRVQETQYF. CDR3 DNA: TGTGCCAGCAGCCCAGACAGGGTTCAAGAGACCCAGTACTTC.

The rearrangement uses TRBV5-6 and TRBJ1-1, with a tentative D call TRBD1 (5 bases). V lost 1 base to trimming and J lost 0 bases, with 13 bases between them. Germline loops: CDR1 SGHDT, CDR2 YYEEEE. The CDR3 spans 16 residues. The CDR3 is CASSLTRGLVNTEAFF. The CDR3 bases are TGTGCCAGCAGCTTGACTCGGGGGTTGGTGAACACTGAAGCTTTCTTT.

The rearrangement joins TRBV28 to TRBJ1-1; D call uncertain. Per the germline V gene, CDR1 is MDHEN and CDR2 is SYDVKM. With 7 bases removed from V and 1 base from J, the gap between germline ends came to 13 bases. The CDR3 is 14 amino acids. Here the CDR3 reads CASILQPPNTEAFF. CDR3 nucleotide sequence: TGTGCCAGCATTCTACAGCCTCCGAACACTGAAGCTTTCTTT.

In its sample, this clone was seen a few times. The chain couples TRBV7-8 to TRBJ2-7, with 15 bases fitting TRBD2. The trim removed 4 bases at V and 5 bases at J, leaving 9 bases unmatched. This CDR3 region has 17 residues. Germline V gene data show CDR1 as SGHVS and CDR2 as FQNEAQ. The CDR3 coding sequence is TGTGCCAGCAGCTCGACCTTGGGACTAGCGGGAGGAAACGAGCAGTACTTC. It specifies CASSSTLGLAGGNEQYF. The full variable domain, completed using reference TRBV7-8 and TRBJ2-7, is GAGVSQSPRYKVAKRGQDVALRCDPISGHVSLFWYQQALGQGPEFLTYFQNEAQLDKSGLPSDRFFAERPEGSVSTLKIQRTQQEDSAVYLCASSSTLGLAGGNEQYFGPGTRLTVT.

The chain couples TRBV11-3 to TRBJ1-6, with a possible D match to TRBD1 (5 bases). The germline CDR1 and CDR2 sequences are SGHNT and YENEEA. V was cut by 2 bases and J by 6 bases, with 5 bases left in between. CDR3 size: 13 residues. CDR3 coding DNA: TGTGCCAGCAGCTTACAGGGTAATTCACCCCTCCACTTT. Translation gives CASSLQGNSPLHF.

V usage is TRBV2 and J usage is TRBJ1-4; 7 bases are shared with TRBD1. With 7 bases clipped from V and 8 bases from J, the junction kept 10 bases outside the gene matches. The CDR3 contains 14 residues. The V gene's germline CDR1 is SNHLY and CDR2 FYNNEI. The CDR3 loop is CASNRQGPAEKLFF. The CDR3 region has the DNA TGTGCCAGCAACCGACAGGGCCCGGCGGAAAAACTGTTTTTT.

The J gene is TRBJ2-5, the V gene TRBV6-1; TRBD1 might be the D (6 bases). The CDR3 length is 19 residues. Germline loops: CDR1 MNHNS, CDR2 SASEGT. Trimming shortened V by 1 base and J by 3 bases, and 24 bases separated the two germline ends. The CDR3 reads CASSEEGWDTIGRKETQYF. DNA of the CDR3: TGTGCCAGCAGTGAAGAGGGGTGGGACACAATCGGCAGAAAAGAGACCCAGTACTTC.

The chain recombines TRBV3-1 (or the pseudogene TRBV3-2) with TRBJ2-7; 14 bases line up with TRBD2. Germline-derived CDR1 and CDR2 are LGHDT and YNNKEL (reference sequence). CDR3 length equals 14 residues. The trim removed 4 bases at V and 6 bases at J, leaving 2 bases unmatched. The CDR3 DNA sequence: TGTGCCAGCAGCCGGGGACTAGCGGGAGTCGAGCAGTACTTC. It specifies CASSRGLAGVEQYF.

DNA of the CDR3: TGTGCCAGCAGCTTAGGGTTAGGGTCAGGGGGTCGTGCTTCACCCCTCCACTTT. Translated, it gives CASSLGLGSGGRASPLHF. V gene TRBV11-2 combines with J gene TRBJ1-6; 7 positions agree with TRBD1. J lost 9 bases, V lost 1 base, and 15 bases had no gene match. The CDR3 sequence is 18 residues long. The germline gives CDR1 SGHAT, CDR2 FQNNGV.

In regard to this clone: The junction shows a germline mismatch at one end, possibly a read error. The CDR3 sequence is CASTLGHRGAETQYF. DNA for the CDR3: TGTGCCAGCACCTTGGGACACAGGGGGGCCGAGACCCAGTACTTC. The chain couples TRBV5-8 to TRBJ2-5, with 8 bases that match TRBD1. This CDR3 is built from 15 residues. Germline CDR1 reads SGHTS; CDR2 reads YDEGEE.

The chain links TRBV6-5 to TRBJ2-3, with 9 nucleotides matching TRBD2. Germline loops: CDR1 MNHEY, CDR2 SVGAGI. The CDR3 length is 15 residues. Trimming cost V 2 bases and J 3 bases; bases outside gene matches: 3. CDR3 sequence (DNA): TGTGCCAGCAGTTACGCCCTAGCGGGGACAGATACGCAGTATTTT. Translation: CASSYALAGTDTQYF.